The rows below give T cell receptor beta chains drawn from one sample of a study of T cell repertoires in cytomegalovirus infection. A single record per CDR3 protein comes from TCRdb applying MiXCR to the reads. This table has approximately 89,000 distinct CDR3 sequences, around 28% appearing once. What these receptors recognize is not known. The sequencing used CD8+ T cells from cultured PBMCs, collected from culture after CMV antigen stimulation. Receptors were obtained from a human donor in good health (CMV status not recorded). Some clones in this sample may be carry-over from other donors' samples. Both conserved end residues are part of each CDR3. The D gene is left open where the match is weak. Expanded clones get a size class; other rows say once, few or many, or leave the size out.

J gene,D gene,clone size,V gene,CDR3 protein,CDR3 DNA
TRBJ2-5,TRBD1,many,TRBV27,CASSFVGQGARETQYF,TGTGCCAGCAGTTTTGTGGGACAGGGGGCACGAGAGACCCAGTACTTC
TRBJ1-5,TRBD1,-,TRBV12-3/TRBV12-4,CASSLTGGGSQPQHF,TGTGCCAGCAGCCTGACAGGGGGCGGGAGTCAGCCCCAGCATTTT
TRBJ2-5,TRBD2,few,TRBV7-9,CASSLVGSGGPRETQYF,TGTGCCAGCAGCTTAGTTGGTAGCGGGGGCCCCCGAGAGACCCAGTACTTC
TRBJ1-5,-,many,TRBV19,CASSSDYSNQPQHF,TGTGCCAGTAGTTCAGACTATAGCAATCAGCCCCAGCATTTT
TRBJ2-3,TRBD2,-,TRBV20-1,CSAHQIVAGANTDTQYF,TGCAGTGCCCACCAGATAGTAGCGGGGGCTAACACAGATACGCAGTATTTT
TRBJ2-3,TRBD2,-,TRBV3-1,CASSQDPAVGGTDTQYF,TGTGCCAGCAGCCAAGACCCAGCAGTGGGGGGGACAGATACGCAGTATTTT
TRBJ1-1,TRBD1,few,TRBV15,CATTGGRTNTEAFF,TGTGCCACCACAGGGGGAAGAACGAACACTGAAGCTTTCTTT
TRBJ1-2,-,few,TRBV27,CASKTLSQGYGYTF,TGTGCCAGTAAAACCCTCTCGCAGGGCTATGGCTACACCTTC
TRBJ1-1,TRBD1,few,TRBV7-9,CASSPRTGGLLNTEAFF,TGTGCCAGCAGCCCCCGGACAGGGGGCCTATTGAACACTGAAGCTTTCTTT
TRBJ1-1,-,-,TRBV28,CASSSGVDTEAFF,TGTGCCAGCAGTTCCGGTGTGGACACTGAAGCTTTCTTT
TRBJ2-2,-,few,TRBV10-2,CASQLTNTGELFF,TGCGCCAGCCAGCTTACGAACACCGGGGAGCTGTTTTTT
TRBJ1-1,-,-,TRBV6-8,CAVTTATEAFF,TGTGCGGTAACGACGGCCACTGAAGCTTTCTTT
TRBJ1-2,-,few,TRBV5-8,CASSFPGSFRF,TGTGCCAGCAGCTTTCCCGGGTCCTTCCGCTTC
TRBJ2-5,TRBD1,-,TRBV11-1,CASSSFQTGLQETQYF,TGTGCCAGCAGCTCGTTCCAGACAGGGCTCCAAGAGACCCAGTACTTC
TRBJ1-1,-,-,TRBV27,CASSLSFRGTEAFF,TGTGCCAGCAGTTTATCATTCAGGGGCACTGAAGCTTTCTTT
TRBJ2-3,TRBD2,many,TRBV27,CASSFRGLAGHTDTQYF,TGTGCCAGCAGTTTCCGCGGACTAGCGGGGCACACAGATACGCAGTATTTT
TRBJ1-1,TRBD1,many,TRBV28,CASSRDRGLNTEAFF,TGTGCCAGCAGTCGGGACAGGGGCCTGAACACTGAAGCTTTCTTT
TRBJ1-2,-,-,TRBV4-1,CASSQGTSYGYTF,TGCGCCAGCAGCCAAGGGACGTCCTATGGCTACACCTTC
TRBJ2-3,TRBD2,-,TRBV7-2,CASSPRGTSWGFTDTQYF,TGTGCCAGCAGCCCGAGGGGGACTAGCTGGGGTTTTACAGATACGCAGTATTTT
TRBJ1-1,-,-,TRBV7-9,CASSSQDIFAEAFF,TGTGCCAGCAGCTCCCAGGACATCTTCGCTGAAGCTTTCTTT
TRBJ1-5,-,many,TRBV7-8,CASSLELAQPQHF,TGTGCCAGCAGCTTGGAATTGGCTCAGCCCCAGCATTTT
TRBJ1-5,-,-,TRBV20-1,CSANGRDSANSNQPQHF,TGCAGTGCCAACGGGAGAGACAGCGCCAATAGCAATCAGCCCCAGCATTTT
TRBJ1-5,-,few,TRBV15,CATSITRFNQPQHF,TGTGCCACCAGCATTACTCGATTCAATCAGCCCCAGCATTTT
TRBJ1-2,-,-,TRBV12-3/TRBV12-4,CASSFGGGYTF,TGTGCCAGCAGTTTTGGAGGGGGCTACACCTTC
TRBJ2-1,TRBD2,-,TRBV28,CASSLEGAGAADEQFF,TGTGCCAGCAGTTTAGAGGGAGCGGGGGCGGCGGATGAGCAGTTCTTC
TRBJ2-1,-,few,TRBV5-4,CASSLDPGYNEQFF,TGTGCCAGCAGCTTGGACCCAGGTTACAATGAGCAGTTCTTC
TRBJ1-1,TRBD1,few,TRBV4-1,CASSDTGDTEAFF,TGCGCCAGCAGCGATACAGGGGACACTGAAGCTTTCTTT
TRBJ2-1,TRBD2,few,TRBV7-6,CASSLARGLAAYNEQFF,TGTGCCAGCAGCTTAGCCCGAGGACTAGCGGCCTACAATGAGCAGTTCTTC
TRBJ2-5,-,-,TRBV18,CASSPITTATGETQYF,TGTGCCAGCTCACCCATCACGACAGCCACGGGGGAGACCCAGTACTTC
TRBJ2-2,-,-,TRBV20-1,CSAGVQGPRAGELFF,TGCAGTGCAGGCGTCCAGGGACCTAGAGCCGGGGAGCTGTTTTTT
TRBJ1-3,-,many,TRBV18,CASSAEEAFSGNTIYF,TGTGCCAGCTCTGCCGAGGAGGCCTTCTCTGGAAACACCATATATTTT
TRBJ1-5,-,many,TRBV6-6,CASSRGQSSNQPQHF,TGTGCCAGCAGTCGTGGACAATCCAGCAATCAGCCCCAGCATTTT
TRBJ1-6,TRBD1,many,TRBV5-1,CASSLAGTGGNSPLHF,TGCGCCAGCAGCTTGGCCGGTACAGGGGGTAATTCACCCCTCCACTTT
TRBJ2-7,TRBD1,few,TRBV4-1,CASSYQTGSYEQYF,TGCGCCAGCAGCTACCAGACAGGGTCCTACGAGCAGTACTTC
TRBJ2-7,-,few,TRBV12-5,CASGPPGLGYEQYF,TGTGCTAGTGGTCCCCCGGGGCTTGGGTACGAGCAGTACTTC
TRBJ1-4,-,many,TRBV2,CASSGDNDEKLFF,TGTGCCAGCAGTGGGGACAATGATGAAAAACTGTTTTTT
TRBJ1-1,TRBD1,-,TRBV12-3/TRBV12-4,CASSSTGGVTEAFF,TGTGCCAGCAGTTCCACAGGGGGGGTCACTGAAGCTTTCTTT
TRBJ2-7,-,many,TRBV7-2,CASSLVGGTYEQYF,TGTGCCAGCAGCTTAGTGGGCGGGACCTACGAGCAGTACTTC
TRBJ2-1,-,-,TRBV19,CASSIRGIGNNEQFF,TGTGCCAGTAGTATAAGGGGGATTGGAAACAATGAGCAGTTCTTC
TRBJ2-2,-,-,TRBV7-8,CASSLSPNQGHGELFF,TGTGCCAGCAGCTTAAGCCCCAACCAGGGCCACGGGGAGCTGTTTTTT
TRBJ1-1,TRBD1,many,TRBV12-3/TRBV12-4,CASSPGGETEAFF,TGTGCCAGCAGTCCAGGGGGAGAGACTGAAGCTTTCTTT